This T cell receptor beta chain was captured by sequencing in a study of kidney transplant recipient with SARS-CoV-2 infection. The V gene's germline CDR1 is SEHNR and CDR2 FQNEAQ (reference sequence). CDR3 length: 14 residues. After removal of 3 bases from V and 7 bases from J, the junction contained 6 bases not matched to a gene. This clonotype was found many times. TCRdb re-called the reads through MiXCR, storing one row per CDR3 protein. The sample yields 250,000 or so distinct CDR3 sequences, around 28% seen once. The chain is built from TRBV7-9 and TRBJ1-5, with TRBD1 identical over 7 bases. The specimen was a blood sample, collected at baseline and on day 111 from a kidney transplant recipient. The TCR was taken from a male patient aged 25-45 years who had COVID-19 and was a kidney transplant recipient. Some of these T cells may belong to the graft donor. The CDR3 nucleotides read TGTGCCAGCAGCTTCGACAGGGTTGGGCAGCCCCAGCATTTT. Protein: CASSFDRVGQPQHF.